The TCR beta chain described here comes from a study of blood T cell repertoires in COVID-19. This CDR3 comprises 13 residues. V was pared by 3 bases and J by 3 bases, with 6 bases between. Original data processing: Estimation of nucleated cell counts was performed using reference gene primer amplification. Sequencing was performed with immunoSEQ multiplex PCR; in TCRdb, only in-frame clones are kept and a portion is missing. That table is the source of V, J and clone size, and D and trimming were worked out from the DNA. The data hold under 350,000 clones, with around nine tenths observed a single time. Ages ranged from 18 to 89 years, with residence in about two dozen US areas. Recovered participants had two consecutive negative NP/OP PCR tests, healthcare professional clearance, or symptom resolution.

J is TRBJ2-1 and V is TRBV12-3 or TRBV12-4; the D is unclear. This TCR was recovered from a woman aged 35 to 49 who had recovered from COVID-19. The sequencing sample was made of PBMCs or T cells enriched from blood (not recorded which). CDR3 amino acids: CASSLNSYNEQFF. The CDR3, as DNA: TGTGCCAGCAGTTTGAATAGCTACAATGAGCAGTTCTTC.